Listed below are T cell receptor beta chains from one sample, sequenced in a study of blood T cell repertoires in COVID-19. The assay was immunoSEQ multiplex PCR, and TCRdb's table has in-frame clones only and misses some. The top ten hold less than 9.5% of the sample, which has about 200,000 clones, around 83% seen once. The sequencing sample was made of peripheral blood. All receptors derive from a woman of 80 years or more with COVID-19, enrolled during active disease. Each CDR3 is given without its conserved first and last residue. Size is stated for part of the rows, as once, few or many counts, or as a class when the clone is expanded.

>TRBV19|.
ATAPLRAGNTGELF
>TRBV4-2|.
ASSQVAIGLAGGHQETQY
>TRBV1|.
TSSQDPPDRVPISYSNQPQH
>TRBV6-6|.
ASRDRGMDYGYT
>TRBV9|.
ASSGPVPRDSPLH
>TRBV7-9|.
ASSPPGGITEAF
>TRBV19|.
ATVAVNTEAF
>TRBV7-9|.
ASSSGTTVTNYGYT
>TRBV4-3|.
ASSRTGWATEAF
>TRBV6-5|.
ASSSSYRGYGYT
>TRBV5-8|.
ASSLLFGTGTSYGYT
>TRBV7-3|few
ASSPARGTEAF
>TRBV7-2|.
ASSREYSNYGYT
>TRBV18|.
ASSPTEGQYT
>TRBV9|.
ASSVFGSGYT
>TRBV5-1|once
ASSLDRGAGELF
>TRBV28|.
ASTNNRDEQY
>TRBV5-1|.
ASSLAGGEGEKLF
>TRBV6-1|.
ASSESPGQPPYEQY
>TRBV18|once
ASSPPGTGVVGYT
>TRBV28|.
ASPINGRENTEAF
>TRBV6-5|once
ASRTLYRGYEQY
>TRBV9|.
ASSEIGTSAGNEQF
>TRBV19|.
ASSIKSSGANVLT
>TRBV5-4|.
ASSQGLAGGGNTQY
>TRBV6-5|.
ASVGAGKNYGYT
>TRBV6-4|.
ASSDSTRTNMNTEAF
>TRBV6-5|.
ASSYSRSDQPQH
>TRBV6-6|few
ASRPQDNTEAF
>TRBV4-1|.
ASSQDRGTYGYT
>TRBV5-1|.
ASSRGTGGPETQY
>TRBV2|few
ASSGGTSFQETQY
>TRBV5-6|many
ASSLGIGTGFNEKLF
>TRBV18|.
ASFSPGAASTNEKLF
>TRBV30|.
AWSVGPGPGYT
>TRBV7-3|.
ASSLHRDAYEQY
>TRBV5-6|.
ASSLGQSYEQY
>TRBV6-5|.
ASSYREGDSPLH
>TRBV25-1|.
ASSDLGDHTGELF
>TRBV2|.
ARTGEDYGYT
>TRBV2|.
ASSAGGNYGYT
>TRBV12-3/TRBV12-4|.
ASRVQGSYGYT
>TRBV30|few
AWSSGGETQY
>TRBV28|many
ASSLGRNYEQY
>TRBV2|.
ASSALAGRDYEQY
>TRBV10-3|.
ATGLLTYEQY
>TRBV7-2|.
ASSLEGVVRNEQF
>TRBV27|.
ASSLGPGWGYT
>TRBV30|.
AWSRGGNTEAF
>TRBV7-2|few
ASSLGRGGYEQY
>TRBV5-4|.
ASSLRSSGADTQY
>TRBV27|.
ASSLVGSGYT